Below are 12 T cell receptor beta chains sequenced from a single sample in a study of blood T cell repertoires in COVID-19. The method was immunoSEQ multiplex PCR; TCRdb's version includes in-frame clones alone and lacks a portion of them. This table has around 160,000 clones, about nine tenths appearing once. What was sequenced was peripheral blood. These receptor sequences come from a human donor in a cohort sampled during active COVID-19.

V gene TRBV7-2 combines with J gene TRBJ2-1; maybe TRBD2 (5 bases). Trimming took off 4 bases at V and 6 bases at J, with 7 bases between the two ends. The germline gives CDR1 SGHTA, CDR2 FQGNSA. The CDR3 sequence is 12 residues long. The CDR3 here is CASSSLGNEQFF. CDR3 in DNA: TGTGCCAGCAGCTCACTAGGCAATGAGCAGTTCTTC.

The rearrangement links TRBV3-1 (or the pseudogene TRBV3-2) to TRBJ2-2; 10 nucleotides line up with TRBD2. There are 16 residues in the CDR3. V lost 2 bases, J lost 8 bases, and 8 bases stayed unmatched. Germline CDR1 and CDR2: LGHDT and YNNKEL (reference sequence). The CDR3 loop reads CASSQLAGASMGELFF. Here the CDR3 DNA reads TGTGCCAGCAGCCAACTAGCGGGGGCTTCAATGGGGGAGCTGTTTTTT.

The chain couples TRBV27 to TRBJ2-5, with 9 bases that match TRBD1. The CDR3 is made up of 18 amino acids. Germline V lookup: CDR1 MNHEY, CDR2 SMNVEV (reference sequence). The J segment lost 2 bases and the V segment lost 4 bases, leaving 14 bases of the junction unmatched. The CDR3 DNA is TGTGCCAGCAGTTCCGTATCATTCCGGGACAGGGAGCAAGAGACCCAGTACTTC. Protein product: CASSSVSFRDREQETQYF.

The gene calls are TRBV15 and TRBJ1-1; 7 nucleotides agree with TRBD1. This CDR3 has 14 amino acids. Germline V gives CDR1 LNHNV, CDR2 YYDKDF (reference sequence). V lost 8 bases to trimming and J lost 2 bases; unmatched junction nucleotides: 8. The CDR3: CATARGQVNTEAFF. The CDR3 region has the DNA TGTGCCACCGCTCGTGGACAGGTCAACACTGAAGCTTTCTTT.

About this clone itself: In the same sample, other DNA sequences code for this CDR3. This CDR3 reads CASSPSGGYNEQFF. CDR3 bases: TGTGCCAGCTCCCCCAGTGGGGGGTACAATGAGCAGTTCTTC. The rearrangement joins TRBV18 to TRBJ2-1; TRBD2 is a possible D gene (6 bases). Trimming stripped 6 bases from V and 4 bases from J, with 13 bases between. Germline assignment: CDR1 KGHSH and CDR2 LQKENI. The CDR3 loop spans 14 amino acids.

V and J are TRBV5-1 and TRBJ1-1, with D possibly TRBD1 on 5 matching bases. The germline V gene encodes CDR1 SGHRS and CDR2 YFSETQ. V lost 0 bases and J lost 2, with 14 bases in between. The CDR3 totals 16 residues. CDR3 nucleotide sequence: TGCGCCAGCAGCTTGGCCGGCATGACAGTCAACACTGAAGCTTTCTTT. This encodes CASSLAGMTVNTEAFF.

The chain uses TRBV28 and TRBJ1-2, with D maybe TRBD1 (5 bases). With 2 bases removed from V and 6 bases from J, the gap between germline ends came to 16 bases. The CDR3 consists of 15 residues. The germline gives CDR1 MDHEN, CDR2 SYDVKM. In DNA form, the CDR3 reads TGTGCCAGCAGTTTAAGTCTGGGGGGGTCTAATGGCTACACCTTC. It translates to CASSLSLGGSNGYTF.

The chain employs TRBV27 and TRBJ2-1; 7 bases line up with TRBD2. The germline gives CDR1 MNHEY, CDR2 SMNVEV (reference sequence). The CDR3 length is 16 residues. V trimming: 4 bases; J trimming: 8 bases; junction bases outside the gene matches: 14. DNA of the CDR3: TGTGCCAGCAGTTCCGACTCTAGCGGAAGATCTTATGAGCAGTTCTTC. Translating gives CASSSDSSGRSYEQFF.

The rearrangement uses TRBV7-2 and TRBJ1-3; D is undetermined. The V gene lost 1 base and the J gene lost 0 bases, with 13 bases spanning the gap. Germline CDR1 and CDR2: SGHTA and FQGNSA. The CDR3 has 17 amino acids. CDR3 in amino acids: CASSLEWSTHSGNTIYF. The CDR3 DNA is TGTGCCAGCAGCTTAGAATGGAGCACCCACTCTGGAAACACCATATATTTT.

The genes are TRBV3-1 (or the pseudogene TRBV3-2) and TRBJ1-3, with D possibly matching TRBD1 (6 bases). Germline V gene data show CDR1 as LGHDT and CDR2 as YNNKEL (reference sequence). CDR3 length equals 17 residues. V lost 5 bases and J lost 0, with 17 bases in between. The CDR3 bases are TGTGCCAGCAGCGCTAACAGGGTCTCCTTCTCTGGAAACACCATATATTTT. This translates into CASSANRVSFSGNTIYF.

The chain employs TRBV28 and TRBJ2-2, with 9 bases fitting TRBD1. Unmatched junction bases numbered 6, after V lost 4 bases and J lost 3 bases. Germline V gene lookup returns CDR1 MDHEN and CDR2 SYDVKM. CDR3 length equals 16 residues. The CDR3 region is CASSSTGGGYTGELFF. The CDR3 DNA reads TGTGCCAGCAGTTCAACAGGGGGCGGGTACACCGGGGAGCTGTTTTTT.

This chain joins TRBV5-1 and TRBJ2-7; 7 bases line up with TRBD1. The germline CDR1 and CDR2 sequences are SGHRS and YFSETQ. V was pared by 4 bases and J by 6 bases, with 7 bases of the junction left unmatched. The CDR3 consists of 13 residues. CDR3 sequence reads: CASSVGQLPEQYF. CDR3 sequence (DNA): TGCGCCAGCAGCGTGGGACAGCTCCCCGAGCAGTACTTC.